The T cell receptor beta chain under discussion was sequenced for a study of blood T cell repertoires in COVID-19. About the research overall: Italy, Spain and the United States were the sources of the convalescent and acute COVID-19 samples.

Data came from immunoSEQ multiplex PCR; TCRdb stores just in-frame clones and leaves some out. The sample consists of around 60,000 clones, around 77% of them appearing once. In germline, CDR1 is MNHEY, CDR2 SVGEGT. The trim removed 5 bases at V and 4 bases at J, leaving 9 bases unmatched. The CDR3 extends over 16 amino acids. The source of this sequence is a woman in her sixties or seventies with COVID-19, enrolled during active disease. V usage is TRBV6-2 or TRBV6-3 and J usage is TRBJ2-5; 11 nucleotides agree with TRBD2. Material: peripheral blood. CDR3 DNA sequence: TGTGCCAGCAGTGAGGGGACTAGCGGATGGGTAGAGACCCAGTACTTC. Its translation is CASSEGTSGWVETQYF.